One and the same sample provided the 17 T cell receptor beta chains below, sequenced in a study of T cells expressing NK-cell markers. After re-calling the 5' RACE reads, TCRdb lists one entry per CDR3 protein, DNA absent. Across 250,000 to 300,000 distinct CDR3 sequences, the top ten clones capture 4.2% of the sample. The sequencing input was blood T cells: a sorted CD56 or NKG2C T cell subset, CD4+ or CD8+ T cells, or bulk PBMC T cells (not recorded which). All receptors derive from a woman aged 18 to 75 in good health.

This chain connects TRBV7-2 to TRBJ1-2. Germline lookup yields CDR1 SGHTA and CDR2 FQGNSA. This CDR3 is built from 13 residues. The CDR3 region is CASRPKGNGGYTF.

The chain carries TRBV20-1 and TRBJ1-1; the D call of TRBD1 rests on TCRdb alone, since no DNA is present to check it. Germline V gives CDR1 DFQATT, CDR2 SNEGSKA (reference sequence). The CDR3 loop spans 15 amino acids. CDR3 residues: CSARGAPARNTEAFF.

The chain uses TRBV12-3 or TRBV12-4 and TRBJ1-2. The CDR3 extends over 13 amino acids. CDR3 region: CASSSTGRGGYTF.

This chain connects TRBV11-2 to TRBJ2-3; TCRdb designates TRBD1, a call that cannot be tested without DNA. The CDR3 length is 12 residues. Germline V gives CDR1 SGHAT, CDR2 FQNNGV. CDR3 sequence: CASSPGSRTQYF.

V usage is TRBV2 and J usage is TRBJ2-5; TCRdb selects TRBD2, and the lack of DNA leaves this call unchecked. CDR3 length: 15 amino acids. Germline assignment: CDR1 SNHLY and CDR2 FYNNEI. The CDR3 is CASSESSGIRETQYF.

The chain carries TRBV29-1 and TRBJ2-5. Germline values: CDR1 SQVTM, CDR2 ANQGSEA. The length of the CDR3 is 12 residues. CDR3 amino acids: CSADRDQETQYF.

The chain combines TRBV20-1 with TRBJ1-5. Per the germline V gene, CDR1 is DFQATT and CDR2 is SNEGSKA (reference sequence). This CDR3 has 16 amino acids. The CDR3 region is CSASRPAESENQPQHF.

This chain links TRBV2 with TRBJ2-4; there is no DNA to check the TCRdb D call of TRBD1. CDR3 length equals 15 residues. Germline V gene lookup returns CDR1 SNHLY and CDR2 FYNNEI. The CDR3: CASSERRGAQNIQYF.

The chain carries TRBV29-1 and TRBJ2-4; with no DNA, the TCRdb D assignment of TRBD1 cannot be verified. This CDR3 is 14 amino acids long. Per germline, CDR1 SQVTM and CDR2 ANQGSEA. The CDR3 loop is CSVGAGDMGDIQYF.

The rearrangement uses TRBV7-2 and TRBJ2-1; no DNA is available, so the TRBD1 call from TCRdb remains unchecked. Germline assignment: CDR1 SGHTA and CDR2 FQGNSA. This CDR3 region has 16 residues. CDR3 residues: CASSLAAAWGIDEQFF.

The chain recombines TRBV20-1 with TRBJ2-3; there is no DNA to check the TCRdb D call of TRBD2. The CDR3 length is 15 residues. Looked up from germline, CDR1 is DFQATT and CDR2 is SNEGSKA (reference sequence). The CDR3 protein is CSAVRKAGVSDTQYF.

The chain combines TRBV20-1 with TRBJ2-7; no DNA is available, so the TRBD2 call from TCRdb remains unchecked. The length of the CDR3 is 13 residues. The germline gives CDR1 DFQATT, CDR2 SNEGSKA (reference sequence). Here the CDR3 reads CSARPGGTYEQYF.

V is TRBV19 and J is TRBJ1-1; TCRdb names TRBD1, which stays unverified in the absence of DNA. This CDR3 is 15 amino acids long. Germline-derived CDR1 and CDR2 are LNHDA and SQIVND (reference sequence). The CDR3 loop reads CASSALTGGLTEAFF.

The CDR3 protein is CASSPQRGQHTQYF. The chain recombines TRBV7-3 with TRBJ2-3; the TRBD1 assignment by TCRdb is unverifiable without DNA. Germline assignment: CDR1 SGHTA and CDR2 FQGTGA. This CDR3 contains 14 residues.

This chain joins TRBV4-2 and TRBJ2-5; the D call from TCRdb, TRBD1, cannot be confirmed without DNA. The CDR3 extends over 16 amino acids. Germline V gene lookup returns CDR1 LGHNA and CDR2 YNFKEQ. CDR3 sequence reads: CASSQDGGQGQETQYF.

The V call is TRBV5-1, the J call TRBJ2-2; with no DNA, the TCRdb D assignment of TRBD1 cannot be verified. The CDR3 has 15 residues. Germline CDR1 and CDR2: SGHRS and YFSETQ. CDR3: CASRQGADAPGELFF.

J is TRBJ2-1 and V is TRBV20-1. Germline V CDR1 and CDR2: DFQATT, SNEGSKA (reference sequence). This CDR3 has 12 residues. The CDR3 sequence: CSAKGIDNEQFF.